This T cell receptor (beta chain) appears in the sequencing data of a study of blood T cell repertoires in COVID-19. Study details: PBMCs, B-cell-depleted T cells, or T cells provided the cDNA or gDNA that made up the material.

Germline CDR1 and CDR2: SNHLY and FYNNEI. The CDR3 extends over 13 amino acids. Trimming cost V 4 bases and J 6 bases, with 9 bases left between them. Methods used by the authors: Estimation of nucleated cell counts relied on the amplification of reference gene primers. Here immunoSEQ multiplex PCR was the method, and the copy in TCRdb shows in-frame clones only, minus some. The V and J calls and clone size come from that table; D and trimming were worked out from the DNA. The sample shows roughly 56,000 clones, 75% to 95% of them seen only once. The sequence was obtained from a man in his fifties with active COVID-19. The genes are TRBV2 and TRBJ2-2; no reliable D call. The specimen was peripheral blood. CDR3 protein: CASSVQRPGELFF. CDR3 in DNA: TGTGCCAGCAGTGTTCAGCGACCCGGGGAGCTGTTTTTT.